The 14 T cell receptor beta chains below come from one sample, sequenced in a study of blood T cell repertoires in COVID-19. Data came from immunoSEQ multiplex PCR; TCRdb stores just in-frame clones and leaves some out. Found here are tens of thousands of clones, about 91% of them singletons; the top ten hold 9% to 15%. The sample was peripheral blood. These receptors all come from a man between 65 and 85 years old with active or convalescent COVID-19.

The chain combines TRBV5-5 with TRBJ1-4; D unclear. V was cut by 0 bases and J by 8 bases, with 14 bases left in between. Germline V gene lookup returns CDR1 SGHKS and CDR2 YYEKEE (reference sequence). The CDR3 is 15 amino acids. The chain's CDR3 is CASSLAADLDEKLFF. For the CDR3, the DNA is TGTGCCAGCAGCTTGGCGGCAGACTTAGACGAAAAACTGTTTTTT.

V gene TRBV18 combines with J gene TRBJ1-4; no reliable D call. Trimming took 1 base from V and 0 from J, leaving 12 bases between them. Germline V gene sequence: CDR1 KGHSH, CDR2 LQKENI. The CDR3 runs to 17 residues. CDR3 protein: CASSPRSIRATNEKLFF. The DNA for the CDR3 is TGTGCCAGCTCACCACGGAGTATCCGAGCAACTAATGAAAAACTGTTTTTT.

CDR3 bases: TGTGCCAGCAGTTACTTAAGGCAGGGCTCCGGGGAGCTGTTTTTT. Translated, it gives CASSYLRQGSGELFF. The gene calls are TRBV6-6 and TRBJ2-2; D may be TRBD1 (5 bases). The CDR3 consists of 15 residues. The germline V gene encodes CDR1 MNHNY and CDR2 SVGAGI (reference sequence). V lost 1 base and J lost 6, with 12 bases in between.

The J gene is TRBJ2-2, the V gene TRBV30; perhaps TRBD2 as D (6 bases). The CDR3 loop spans 15 amino acids. Between the trimmed V and J ends, which lost 4 bases and 4 bases, there was a span of 16 bases. Germline CDR1 GTSNPN, CDR2 SVGIG (reference sequence). CDR3 sequence reads: CAWNGDAGSTGELFF. The CDR3 DNA is TGTGCCTGGAACGGCGATGCGGGGTCCACCGGGGAGCTGTTTTTT.

A few counts support this clone. The rearrangement uses TRBV7-8 and TRBJ1-5, with a possible D match to TRBD1 (6 bases). This CDR3 has 15 amino acids. Germline CDR1 SGHVS, CDR2 FQNEAQ. V dropped 5 bases and J dropped 5 bases, with 16 bases sitting between them. This chain's CDR3 is CASSLTGLEDQPQHF. As DNA, the CDR3 is TGTGCCAGCAGCCTTACAGGGTTGGAGGATCAGCCCCAGCATTTT. Together with reference TRBV7-8 and TRBJ1-5, the CDR3 gives the full variable domain: GAGVSQSPRYKVAKRGQDVALRCDPISGHVSLFWYQQALGQGPEFLTYFQNEAQLDKSGLPSDRFFAERPEGSVSTLKIQRTQQEDSAVYLCASSLTGLEDQPQHFGDGTRLSIL.

V gene TRBV28 combines with J gene TRBJ1-3; D is unresolved. CDR1 MDHEN and CDR2 SYDVKM come from the germline V gene. Trimming cost V 8 bases and J 0 bases, with 11 bases left between them. This CDR3 has 14 residues. CDR3 in amino acids: CASYSLSSGNTIYF. The CDR3 DNA reads TGTGCCAGCTACAGTTTGAGCTCTGGAAACACCATATATTTT.

The rearrangement links TRBV29-1 to TRBJ2-7, with D hard to call. CDR1 is SQVTM, CDR2 ANQGSEA, per germline. The CDR3 sequence is 13 residues long. Deletions cut 1 base from V and 3 bases from J, with 10 bases between. The CDR3 coding sequence is TGCAGCGTTGAAGTAGACAAAGACTACGAGCAGTACTTC. It specifies CSVEVDKDYEQYF.

The V and J genes are TRBV29-1 and TRBJ1-1, with a tentative D call TRBD1 (5 bases). This CDR3 is built from 12 residues. Per germline, CDR1 SQVTM and CDR2 ANQGSEA. V was cut by 6 bases and J by 11 bases, with 19 bases left in between. For the CDR3, the DNA is TGCAGCGTGCCTGGGACCGGGGGTAGGGCTTTCTTT. As protein: CSVPGTGGRAFF.

J is TRBJ2-2 and V is TRBV7-7; 9 positions agree with TRBD1. Trimming took 1 base from V and 3 from J; bases not matched to a gene: 0. The CDR3 has 15 residues. Germline-derived CDR1 and CDR2 are SSHAT and FNYEAQ (reference sequence). The CDR3 loop reads CASSLGTGDTGELFF. The CDR3 DNA reads TGTGCCAGCAGCTTAGGGACAGGGGACACCGGGGAGCTGTTTTTT.

This chain connects TRBV7-2 to TRBJ2-5; TRBD2 is a possible D gene (6 bases). Per the germline V gene, CDR1 is SGHTA and CDR2 is FQGNSA. V shed 3 bases and J shed 1 base, with 12 bases lying between them. The length of the CDR3 is 15 residues. The CDR3 loop reads CASSFAGFPQETQYF. DNA for the CDR3: TGTGCCAGCAGCTTCGCGGGGTTCCCCCAAGAGACCCAGTACTTC.

The chain has TRBV5-6 and TRBJ1-5, with a tentative D call TRBD1 (5 bases). With 0 bases removed from V and 5 bases from J, the gap between germline ends came to 9 bases. The CDR3 is 14 amino acids. Germline V lookup: CDR1 SGHDT, CDR2 YYEEEE. CDR3 sequence: CASSLGIGDQPQHF. CDR3 coding DNA: TGTGCCAGCAGCTTGGGCATAGGGGATCAGCCCCAGCATTTT.

The sample holds one count of this clone. V is TRBV19 and J is TRBJ1-5, with D perhaps TRBD1 (6 bases). Germline V gene sequence: CDR1 LNHDA, CDR2 SQIVND (reference sequence). V was pared by 4 bases and J by 4 bases, with 11 bases between. This CDR3 region has 14 residues. In nucleotides, the CDR3 is TGTGCCAGTAGTACCTCAAGGGGGAATCAGCCCCAGCATTTT. Amino acid sequence: CASSTSRGNQPQHF.

The chain couples TRBV6-5 to TRBJ1-4; D may be TRBD1 (6 bases). Trimming pared 8 bases from V and 12 bases from J, leaving 25 bases between. The CDR3 contains 15 residues. Germline V lookup: CDR1 MNHEY, CDR2 SVGAGI. The CDR3 protein is CASGSAGAGVSELFF. In DNA, the CDR3 is TGTGCCAGCGGGAGCGCTGGGGCAGGGGTATCGGAACTGTTTTTT.

Only a few counts were recorded for this clone. This chain uses TRBV28 with TRBJ1-6; possible D gene TRBD1, 6 bases. The CDR3 loop spans 15 amino acids. Germline lookup yields CDR1 MDHEN and CDR2 SYDVKM. The V end lost 4 bases, the J end lost 1 base, and 8 bases lay between the germline ends. CDR3 sequence reads: CASSSGASYNSPLHF. In DNA, the CDR3 is TGTGCCAGCAGTTCAGGGGCGTCCTATAATTCACCCCTCCACTTT.